These 16 T cell receptor beta chains were all obtained from the same sample, sequenced in a study of shared clonotypes between healthy human individuals (dated by TCRdb to between 2020 and 2021). Library preparation was by the immunoSEQ multiplex PCR assay. TCRdb took over this immuneACCESS table, retaining in-frame rearrangements with V and J assigned. Such tables are incomplete; in checked studies, under half of the missing clones stem from an unresolved V gene, and the remainder is unexplained. The table for this sample lists a few million clones; approximately 92% of them were counted only once. 0.14% of the sample belongs to the ten largest clones. Sequences were obtained from naive CD4+ T cells sorted from blood. Reading the label with the study, this specimen's cell subset or site is: CD45RA+ positively selected. The receptors here all came from a man aged 18 to 30 in good health.

The rearrangement links TRBV5-1 to TRBJ1-5; D uncertain. Germline-derived CDR1 and CDR2 are SGHRS and YFSETQ. The CDR3 has 14 residues. Between the trimmed V and J ends, which lost 4 bases and 3 bases, there was a span of 11 bases. CDR3: CASSIGINNQPQHF. The CDR3 nucleotides read TGCGCCAGCAGCATCGGGATAAACAATCAGCCCCAGCATTTT.

The V and J genes are TRBV2 and TRBJ2-4; the match to TRBD2 covers 11 bases. CDR3 length: 15 amino acids. In germline, CDR1 is SNHLY, CDR2 FYNNEI. After removal of 4 bases from V and 6 bases from J, the junction contained 5 bases not matched to a gene. The CDR3 is CASSGLAGSGNIQYF. The CDR3 coding sequence is TGTGCCAGCAGTGGACTAGCGGGGTCTGGAAACATTCAGTACTTC.

This clone was observed once. The chain couples TRBV12-5 to TRBJ2-2, with D possibly matching TRBD1 (5 bases). Germline V CDR1 and CDR2: LGHNT, FRNRAP. V was cut by 1 base and J by 5 bases, with 11 bases left in between. The CDR3 consists of 15 residues. Written as DNA, the CDR3 is TGTGCTAGTGGTTTGGGTTCAGGGTATACCGGGGAGCTGTTTTTT. Translating it yields CASGLGSGYTGELFF.

This chain joins TRBV11-2 and TRBJ2-5; no clear D. The CDR3 loop spans 12 amino acids. V lost 6 bases to trimming and J lost 5 bases, with 10 bases between them. The germline CDR1 and CDR2 sequences are SGHAT and FQNNGV. For the CDR3, the DNA is TGTGCCAGCAGTTCTAGGTGGGAGACCCAGTACTTC. It codes for CASSSRWETQYF.

V is TRBV10-3 and J is TRBJ2-7; TRBD1 aligns across 12 bases. CDR3 length equals 18 residues. Looked up from germline, CDR1 is ENHRY and CDR2 is SYGVKD. Unmatched junction bases numbered 18, after V lost 10 bases and J lost 2 bases. The CDR3 DNA reads TGTGCCAGTAACTTCCGGGACAGGGGGCTGGCGGGGACCTACGAGCAGTACTTC. Residues: CASNFRDRGLAGTYEQYF.

The chain links TRBV9 to TRBJ2-2; D is perhaps TRBD1 or TRBD2 (7 bases each). Trimming shortened V by 4 bases and J by 5 bases, and 15 bases separated the two germline ends. Germline values: CDR1 SGDLS, CDR2 YYNGEE. The CDR3 consists of 15 residues. The CDR3: CASSPRGGETGELFF. The CDR3 nucleotides read TGTGCCAGCAGCCCCAGGGGGGGCGAAACCGGGGAGCTGTTTTTT.

The chain combines TRBV9 with TRBJ1-6, with 8 bases matching TRBD1. The CDR3 runs 15 residues. The ends lost 0 bases at V and 7 bases at J; junction bases unmatched: 3. Germline CDR1 reads SGDLS; CDR2 reads YYNGEE. CDR3: CASSVATGGNSPLHF. The CDR3 nucleotides read TGTGCCAGCAGCGTAGCTACAGGGGGGAATTCACCCCTCCACTTT.

V gene TRBV14 combines with J gene TRBJ1-6; D call uncertain. Germline V gives CDR1 SGHDN, CDR2 FVKESK. V lost 3 bases and J lost 10, with 10 bases in between. This CDR3 contains 13 residues. The DNA for the CDR3 is TGTGCCAGCAGCCACCTTCGAGGCTCACCCCTCCACTTT. It yields the protein CASSHLRGSPLHF.

Remarks on this clone: This sample also contains other DNA sequences that code for the same CDR3. The chain combines TRBV11-2 with TRBJ2-7; D possibly corresponds to TRBD2 (6 bases). The CDR3 is 11 amino acids. Germline CDR1 SGHAT, CDR2 FQNNGV. V lost 2 bases to trimming and J lost 7 bases, with 6 bases between them. For the CDR3, the DNA is TGTGCCAGCAGCTTAAGCGGGGAGCAGTACTTC. The encoded protein is CASSLSGEQYF. Supplemented by reference TRBV11-2 and TRBJ2-7, the full variable domain reads EAGVAQSPRYKIIEKRQSVAFWCNPISGHATLYWYQQILGQGPKLLIQFQNNGVVDDSQLPKDRFSAERLKGVDSTLKIQPAKLEDSAVYLCASSLSGEQYFGPGTRLTVT.

This chain joins TRBV4-3 and TRBJ2-7; unclear D gene. The CDR3 loop spans 14 amino acids. Per germline, CDR1 LGHNA and CDR2 YSLEER. Trimming left V 1 base short and J 0 bases short, with 7 bases between. CDR3 nucleotide sequence: TGCGCCAGCAGCCAAGGTGGTGGCTCCTACGAGCAGTACTTC. It encodes CASSQGGGSYEQYF.

This rearrangement joins TRBV6-6 to TRBJ2-1, with D possibly being TRBD2 (5 bases). This CDR3 has 16 residues. Trimming shortened V by 4 bases and J by 1 base, and 14 bases separated the two germline ends. Germline CDR1 reads MNHNY; CDR2 reads SVGAGI (reference sequence). The CDR3, as DNA: TGTGCCAGCAGTTTAAGAGGGCCAGGATCCTACAATGAGCAGTTCTTC. Translation: CASSLRGPGSYNEQFF.

The rearrangement joins TRBV6-5 to TRBJ2-7; 8 nucleotides align to TRBD1. Germline trimming cut 0 bases from V and 7 bases from J; bases unmatched to any gene: 11. The germline CDR1 and CDR2 sequences are MNHEY and SVGAGI. The CDR3 covers 16 residues. CDR3 in DNA: TGTGCCAGCAGTTACTCCCCGGGACAGGTTAAGATGGAGCAGTACTTC. Its protein is CASSYSPGQVKMEQYF.

The chain uses TRBV6-1 and TRBJ2-5; 11 nucleotides match TRBD2. The CDR3 extends over 16 amino acids. Germline V gene sequence: CDR1 MNHNS, CDR2 SASEGT. V shed 8 bases and J 5 bases; nucleotides not matched to a gene: 13. CDR3 bases: TGTGCCAGCTGGGAAGTAGCGGGAGGGCCCGGGGAGACCCAGTACTTC. Residues: CASWEVAGGPGETQYF.

This clone was detected a few times. V is TRBV19 and J is TRBJ1-6; D not certain. The V and J ends lost 3 bases and 9 bases respectively, with 12 bases between them. The CDR3 totals 14 residues. In germline, CDR1 is LNHDA, CDR2 SQIVND (reference sequence). The CDR3 region is CASSIRGEGSPLHF. The CDR3 coding sequence is TGTGCCAGTAGTATCCGGGGAGAGGGTTCACCCCTCCACTTT.

Note on this clone: At one boundary the junction diverges from the germline segment, which might be a read error. The chain employs TRBV7-7 and TRBJ2-1; TRBD2 agrees at 7 bases. CDR1 and CDR2 (germline): SSHAT, FNYEAQ (reference sequence). The CDR3 runs to 15 residues. This CDR3 is CASSFGLGSLDEQFF. CDR3 nucleotides: TGTGCTAGCAGCTTTGGACTAGGTTCACTTGATGAGCAGTTCTTC.

V is TRBV9 and J is TRBJ1-5, with TRBD1 identical over 9 bases. In germline, CDR1 is SGDLS, CDR2 YYNGEE. The CDR3 runs to 16 residues. J lost 6 bases, V lost 1 base, and 8 bases had no gene match. CDR3: CASSVFVRDRVQPQHF. Here the CDR3 DNA reads TGTGCCAGCAGCGTATTTGTACGGGACAGGGTTCAGCCCCAGCATTTT.